The TCR beta chain under discussion was sequenced for a study of Graves' ophthalmopathy and Graves' hyperthyroidism. Points from the study as a whole: A classifier, a 13-signature model, separated ophthalmopathy from stable hyperthyroidism with around 88% sensitivity and over 70% specificity.

The study recruited hyperthyroidism patients aged 18 to 65 who were newly diagnosed, under 2 months' duration. An approximately 10 ml volume of fresh peripheral blood provided the PBMCs. The TCR beta CDR3 regions underwent amplification from RNA transcripts. An initial RT-PCR round employing HTBI primers preceded a second-round multiplex PCR. TCRdb reanalysed the multiplex PCR reads using MiXCR and keeps one entry per CDR3 protein. The sample yields hundreds of thousands of distinct CDR3 sequences, about a fifth seen once. This clonotype was seen repeatedly, ten times or more. Its antigen is not known. Trimming at V came to 1 base and at J to 2 bases, leaving 3 bases not matched to a gene. In germline, CDR1 is MDHEN, CDR2 SYDVKM. The CDR3 runs to 15 residues.

Specimen: peripheral blood. This sequence originates from a woman aged 18 to 35 with stable Graves' hyperthyroidism. Some clones in this sample may be carry-over from other donors' samples. The chain is built from TRBV28 and TRBJ2-7; TRBD1 agrees at 9 bases. The CDR3 region has the DNA TGTGCCAGCAGTTTATTAGGACAGGGGACCTACGAGCAGTACTTC. Protein sequence: CASSLLGQGTYEQYF.